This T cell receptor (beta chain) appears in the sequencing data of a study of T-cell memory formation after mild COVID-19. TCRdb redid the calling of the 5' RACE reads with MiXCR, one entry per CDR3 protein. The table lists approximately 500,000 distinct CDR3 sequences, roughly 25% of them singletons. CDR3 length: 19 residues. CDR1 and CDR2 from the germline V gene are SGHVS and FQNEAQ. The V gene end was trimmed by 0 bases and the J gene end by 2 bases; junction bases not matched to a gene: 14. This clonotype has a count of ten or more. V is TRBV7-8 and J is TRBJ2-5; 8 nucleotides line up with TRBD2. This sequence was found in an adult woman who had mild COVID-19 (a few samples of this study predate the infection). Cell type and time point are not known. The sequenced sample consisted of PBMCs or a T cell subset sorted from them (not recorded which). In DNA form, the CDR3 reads TGTGCCAGCAGCTTAGCGGATTTTTTAGCGGGAACCGAGCAAGAGACCCAGTACTTC. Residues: CASSLADFLAGTEQETQYF. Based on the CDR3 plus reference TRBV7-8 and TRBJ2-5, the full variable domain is GAGVSQSPRYKVAKRGQDVALRCDPISGHVSLFWYQQALGQGPEFLTYFQNEAQLDKSGLPSDRFFAERPEGSVSTLKIQRTQQEDSAVYLCASSLADFLAGTEQETQYFGPGTRLLVL.